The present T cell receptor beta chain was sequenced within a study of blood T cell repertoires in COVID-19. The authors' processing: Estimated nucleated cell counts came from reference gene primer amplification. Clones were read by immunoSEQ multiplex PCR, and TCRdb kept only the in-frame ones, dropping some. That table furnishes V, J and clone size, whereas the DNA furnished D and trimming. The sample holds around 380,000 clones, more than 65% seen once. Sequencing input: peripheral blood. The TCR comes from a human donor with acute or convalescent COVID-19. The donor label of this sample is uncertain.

CDR3 DNA sequence: TGTGCCAGCAGTTACCTTCGGGAGTATAATACGCAGTATTTT. Its protein is CASSYLREYNTQYF. V usage is TRBV6-2 or TRBV6-3 and J usage is TRBJ2-3; the D gene is possibly TRBD2 (6 bases). The CDR3 has 14 amino acids. V was shortened by 2 bases and J by 7 bases, with 13 bases between the two germline ends. Germline V gene data show CDR1 as MNHEY and CDR2 as SVGEGT.